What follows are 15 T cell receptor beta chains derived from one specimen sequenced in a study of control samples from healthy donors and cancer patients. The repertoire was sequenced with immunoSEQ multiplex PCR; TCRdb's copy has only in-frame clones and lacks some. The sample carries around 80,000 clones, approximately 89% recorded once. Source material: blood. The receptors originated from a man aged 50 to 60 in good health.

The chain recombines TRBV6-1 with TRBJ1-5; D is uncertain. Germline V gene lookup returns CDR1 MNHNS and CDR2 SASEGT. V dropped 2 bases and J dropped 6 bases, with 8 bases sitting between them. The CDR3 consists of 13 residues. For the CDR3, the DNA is TGTGCCAGCAGTGAACAGGTTCTTCAGCCCCAGCATTTT. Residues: CASSEQVLQPQHF.

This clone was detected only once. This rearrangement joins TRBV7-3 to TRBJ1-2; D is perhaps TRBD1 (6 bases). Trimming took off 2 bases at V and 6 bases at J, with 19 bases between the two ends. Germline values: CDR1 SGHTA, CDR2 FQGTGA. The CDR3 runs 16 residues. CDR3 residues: CASSLYAATGFDGYTF. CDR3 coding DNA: TGTGCCAGCAGCTTATACGCCGCGACAGGATTCGATGGCTACACCTTC.

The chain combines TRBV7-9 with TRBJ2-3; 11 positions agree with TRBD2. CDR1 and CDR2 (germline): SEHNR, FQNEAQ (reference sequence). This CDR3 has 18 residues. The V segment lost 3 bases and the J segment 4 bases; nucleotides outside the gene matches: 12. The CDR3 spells CASSFSLQTSGIPDTQYF. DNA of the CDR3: TGTGCCAGCAGCTTTTCCCTCCAGACTAGCGGGATCCCAGATACGCAGTATTTT.

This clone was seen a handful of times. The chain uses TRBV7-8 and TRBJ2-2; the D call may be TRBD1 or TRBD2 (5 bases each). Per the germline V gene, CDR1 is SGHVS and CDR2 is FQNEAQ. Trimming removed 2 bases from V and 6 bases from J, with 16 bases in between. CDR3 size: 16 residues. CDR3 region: CASSLRDDTRPGELFF. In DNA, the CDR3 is TGTGCCAGCAGCTTACGGGACGACACACGACCCGGGGAGCTGTTTTTT.

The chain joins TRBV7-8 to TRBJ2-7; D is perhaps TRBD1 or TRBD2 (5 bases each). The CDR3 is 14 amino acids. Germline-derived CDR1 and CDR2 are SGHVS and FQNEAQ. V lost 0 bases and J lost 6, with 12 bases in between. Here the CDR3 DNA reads TGTGCCAGCAGCTTAGCGGGGGATGCAACCGAGCAGTACTTC. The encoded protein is CASSLAGDATEQYF.

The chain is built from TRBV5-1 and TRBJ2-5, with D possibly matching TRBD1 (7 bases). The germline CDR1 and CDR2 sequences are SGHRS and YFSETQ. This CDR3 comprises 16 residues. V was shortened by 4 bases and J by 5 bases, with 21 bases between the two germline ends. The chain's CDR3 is CASSPRQGGLVETQYF. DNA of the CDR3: TGCGCCAGCAGCCCGCGACAGGGAGGTCTGGTGGAGACCCAGTACTTC.

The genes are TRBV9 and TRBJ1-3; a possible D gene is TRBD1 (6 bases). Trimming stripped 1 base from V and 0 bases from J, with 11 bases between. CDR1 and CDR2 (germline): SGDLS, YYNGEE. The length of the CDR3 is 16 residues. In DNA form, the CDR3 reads TGTGCCAGCAGCGTAACAGGGTGGAGCTCTGGAAACACCATATATTTT. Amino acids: CASSVTGWSSGNTIYF.

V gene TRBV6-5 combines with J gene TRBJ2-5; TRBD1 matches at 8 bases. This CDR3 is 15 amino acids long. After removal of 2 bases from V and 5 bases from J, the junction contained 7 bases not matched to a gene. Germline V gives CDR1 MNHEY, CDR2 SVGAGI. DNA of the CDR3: TGTGCCAGCAGTTACGGGCAGGGGGCCGGGGAGACCCAGTACTTC. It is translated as CASSYGQGAGETQYF.

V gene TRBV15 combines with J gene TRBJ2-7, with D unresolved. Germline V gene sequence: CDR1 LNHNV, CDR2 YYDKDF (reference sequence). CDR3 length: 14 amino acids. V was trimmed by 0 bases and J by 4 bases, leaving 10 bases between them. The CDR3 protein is CATSRDLTAYEQYF. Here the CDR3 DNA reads TGTGCCACCAGCAGAGATCTAACGGCTTACGAGCAGTACTTC. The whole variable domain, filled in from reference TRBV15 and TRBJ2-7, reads DAMVIQNPRYQVTQFGKPVTLSCSQTLNHNVMYWYQQKSSQAPKLLFHYYDKDFNNEADTPDNFQSRRPNTSFCFLDIRSPGLGDTAMYLCATSRDLTAYEQYFGPGTRLTVT.

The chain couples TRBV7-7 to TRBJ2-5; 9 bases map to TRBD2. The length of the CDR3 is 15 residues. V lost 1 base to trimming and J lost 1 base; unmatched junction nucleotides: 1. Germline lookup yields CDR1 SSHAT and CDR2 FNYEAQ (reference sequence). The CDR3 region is CASSLGGGGQETQYF. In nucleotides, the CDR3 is TGTGCCAGCAGCTTAGGCGGGGGGGGCCAAGAGACCCAGTACTTC.

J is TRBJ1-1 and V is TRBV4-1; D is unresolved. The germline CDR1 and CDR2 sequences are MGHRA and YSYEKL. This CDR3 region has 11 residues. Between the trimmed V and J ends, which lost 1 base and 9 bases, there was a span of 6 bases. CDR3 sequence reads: CASSQGLQAFF. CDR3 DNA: TGCGCCAGCAGCCAAGGGCTCCAAGCTTTCTTT.

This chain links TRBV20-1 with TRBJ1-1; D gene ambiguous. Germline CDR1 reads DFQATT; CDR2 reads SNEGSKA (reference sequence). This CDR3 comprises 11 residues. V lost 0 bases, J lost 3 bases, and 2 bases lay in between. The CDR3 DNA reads TGCAGTGCTAGAGATGACACTGAAGCTTTCTTT. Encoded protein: CSARDDTEAFF.

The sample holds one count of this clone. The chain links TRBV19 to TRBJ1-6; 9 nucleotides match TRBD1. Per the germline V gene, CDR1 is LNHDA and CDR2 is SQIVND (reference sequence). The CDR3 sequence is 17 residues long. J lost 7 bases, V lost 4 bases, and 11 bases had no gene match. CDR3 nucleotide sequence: TGTGCCAGTAGTAGAAGTCCGGGACAGGGAGGAAATTCACCCCTCCACTTT. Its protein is CASSRSPGQGGNSPLHF.

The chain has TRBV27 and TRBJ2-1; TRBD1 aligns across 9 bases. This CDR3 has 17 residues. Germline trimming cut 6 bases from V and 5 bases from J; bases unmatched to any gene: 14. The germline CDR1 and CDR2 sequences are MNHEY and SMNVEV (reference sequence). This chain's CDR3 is CASRGGLGTGRHNEQFF. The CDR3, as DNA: TGTGCCAGCAGGGGGGGGTTGGGGACAGGGAGGCACAATGAGCAGTTCTTC.

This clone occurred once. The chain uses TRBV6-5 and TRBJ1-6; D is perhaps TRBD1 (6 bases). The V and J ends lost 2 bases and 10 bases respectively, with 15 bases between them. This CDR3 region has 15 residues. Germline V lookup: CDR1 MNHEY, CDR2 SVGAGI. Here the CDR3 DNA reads TGTGCCAGCAGTTACGACCCGGGGGGCTTCTCACCCCTCCACTTT. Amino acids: CASSYDPGGFSPLHF.